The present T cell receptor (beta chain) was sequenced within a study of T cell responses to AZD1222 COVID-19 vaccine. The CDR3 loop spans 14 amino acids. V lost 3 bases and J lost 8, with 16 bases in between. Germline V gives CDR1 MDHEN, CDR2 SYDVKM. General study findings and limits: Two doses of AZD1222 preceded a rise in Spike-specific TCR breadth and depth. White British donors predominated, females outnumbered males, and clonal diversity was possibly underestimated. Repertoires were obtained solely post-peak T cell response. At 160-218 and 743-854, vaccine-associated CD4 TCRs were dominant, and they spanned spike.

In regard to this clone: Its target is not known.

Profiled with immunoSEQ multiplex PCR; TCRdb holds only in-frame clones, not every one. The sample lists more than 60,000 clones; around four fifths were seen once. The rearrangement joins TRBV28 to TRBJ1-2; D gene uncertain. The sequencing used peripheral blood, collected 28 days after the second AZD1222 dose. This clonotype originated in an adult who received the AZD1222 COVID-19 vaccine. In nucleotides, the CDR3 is TGTGCCAGCAGTTTGGCAGGCCCTTTGAGAGGCTACACCTTC. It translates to CASSLAGPLRGYTF.